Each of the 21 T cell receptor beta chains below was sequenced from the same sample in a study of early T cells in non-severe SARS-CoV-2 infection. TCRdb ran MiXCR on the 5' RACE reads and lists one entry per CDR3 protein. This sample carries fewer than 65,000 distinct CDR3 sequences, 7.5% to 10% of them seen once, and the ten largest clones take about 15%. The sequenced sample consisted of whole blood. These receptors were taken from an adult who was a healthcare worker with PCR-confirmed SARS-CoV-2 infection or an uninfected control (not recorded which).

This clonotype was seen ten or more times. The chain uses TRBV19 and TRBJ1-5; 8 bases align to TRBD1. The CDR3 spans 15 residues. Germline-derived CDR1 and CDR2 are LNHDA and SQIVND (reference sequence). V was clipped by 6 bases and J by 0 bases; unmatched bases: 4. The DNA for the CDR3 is TGTGCCAGTAGAAGACAGGGGTATAGCAATCAGCCCCAGCATTTT. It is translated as CASRRQGYSNQPQHF.

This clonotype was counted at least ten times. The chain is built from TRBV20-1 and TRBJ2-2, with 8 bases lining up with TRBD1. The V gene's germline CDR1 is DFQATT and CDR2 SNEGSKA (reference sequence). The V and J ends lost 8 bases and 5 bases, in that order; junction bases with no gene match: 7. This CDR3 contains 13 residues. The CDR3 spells CSTTTGDTGELFF. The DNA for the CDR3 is TGCAGTACCACGACAGGGGATACCGGGGAGCTGTTTTTT.

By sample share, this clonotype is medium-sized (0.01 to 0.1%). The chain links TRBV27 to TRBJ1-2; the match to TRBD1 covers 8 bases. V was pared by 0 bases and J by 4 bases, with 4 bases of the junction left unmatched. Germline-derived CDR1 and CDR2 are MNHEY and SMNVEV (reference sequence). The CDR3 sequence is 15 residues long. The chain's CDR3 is CASSLSGQALYGYTF. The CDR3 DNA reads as TGTGCCAGCAGTTTATCGGGACAGGCCCTCTATGGCTACACCTTC.

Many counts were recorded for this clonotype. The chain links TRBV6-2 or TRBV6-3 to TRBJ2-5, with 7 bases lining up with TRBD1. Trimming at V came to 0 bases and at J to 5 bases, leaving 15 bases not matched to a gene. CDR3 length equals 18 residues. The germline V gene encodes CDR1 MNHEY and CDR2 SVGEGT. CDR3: CASSYSAYDRVNTETQYF. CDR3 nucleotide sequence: TGTGCCAGCAGTTACTCGGCGTACGACAGGGTAAATACGGAGACCCAGTACTTC.

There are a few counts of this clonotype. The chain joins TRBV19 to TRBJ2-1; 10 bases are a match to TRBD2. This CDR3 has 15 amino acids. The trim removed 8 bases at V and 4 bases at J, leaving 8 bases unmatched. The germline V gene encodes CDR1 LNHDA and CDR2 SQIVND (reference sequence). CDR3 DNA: TGTGCCAGTTCTCCCGGGACTAGCGTTTACAATGAGCAGTTCTTC. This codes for CASSPGTSVYNEQFF.

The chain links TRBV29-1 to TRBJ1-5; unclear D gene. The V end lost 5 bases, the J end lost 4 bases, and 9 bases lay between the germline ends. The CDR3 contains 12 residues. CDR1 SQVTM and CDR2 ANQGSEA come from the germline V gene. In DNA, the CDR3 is TGCAGCGTTTCCGGACCAAATCAGCCCCAGCATTTT. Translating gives CSVSGPNQPQHF. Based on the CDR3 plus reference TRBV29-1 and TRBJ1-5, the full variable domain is SAVISQKPSRDICQRGTSLTIQCQVDSQVTMMFWYRQQPGQSLTLIATANQGSEATYESGFVIDKFPISRPNLTFSTLTVSNMSPEDSSIYLCSVSGPNQPQHFGDGTRLSIL.

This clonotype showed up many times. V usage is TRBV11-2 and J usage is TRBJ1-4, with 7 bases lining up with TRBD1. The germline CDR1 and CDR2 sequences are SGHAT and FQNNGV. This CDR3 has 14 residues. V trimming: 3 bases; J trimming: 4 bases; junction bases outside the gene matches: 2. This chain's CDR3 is CASSLGQFNEKLFF. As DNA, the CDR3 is TGTGCCAGCAGCTTGGGACAGTTTAATGAAAAACTGTTTTTT.

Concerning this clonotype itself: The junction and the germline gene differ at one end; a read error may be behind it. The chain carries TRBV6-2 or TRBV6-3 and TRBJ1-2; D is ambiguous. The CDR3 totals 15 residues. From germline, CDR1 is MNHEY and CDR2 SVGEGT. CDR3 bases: TGTGCCAGCAGTTCACAGCTGAAAGTTTCGGATGGCCACACCTTC. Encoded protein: CASSSQLKVSDGHTF.

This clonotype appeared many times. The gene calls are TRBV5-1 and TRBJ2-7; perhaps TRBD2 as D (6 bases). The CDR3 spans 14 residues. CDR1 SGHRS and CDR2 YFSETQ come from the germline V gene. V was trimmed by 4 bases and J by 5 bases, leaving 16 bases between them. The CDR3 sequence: CASSPGGTVDEQYF. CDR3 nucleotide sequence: TGCGCCAGCAGCCCTGGGGGGACTGTTGACGAGCAGTACTTC.

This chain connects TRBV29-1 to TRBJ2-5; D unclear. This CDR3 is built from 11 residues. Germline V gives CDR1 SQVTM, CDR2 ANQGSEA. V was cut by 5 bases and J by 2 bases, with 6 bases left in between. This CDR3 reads CSVHLQETQYF. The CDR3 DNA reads TGCAGCGTTCATCTTCAAGAGACCCAGTACTTC.

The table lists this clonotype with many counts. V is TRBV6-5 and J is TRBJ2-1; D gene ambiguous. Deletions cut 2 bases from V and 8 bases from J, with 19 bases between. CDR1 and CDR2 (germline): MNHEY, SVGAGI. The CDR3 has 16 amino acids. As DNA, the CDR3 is TGTGCCAGCAGTTACAGCGCTAACCCGGAGTTGTATGAGCAGTTCTTC. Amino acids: CASSYSANPELYEQFF.

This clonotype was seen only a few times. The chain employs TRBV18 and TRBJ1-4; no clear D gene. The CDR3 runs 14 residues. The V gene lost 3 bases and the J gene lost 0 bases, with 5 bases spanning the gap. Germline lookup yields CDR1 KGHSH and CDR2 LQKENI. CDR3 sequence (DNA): TGTGCCAGCTCACCGGCATCAACTAATGAAAAACTGTTTTTT. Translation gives CASSPASTNEKLFF.

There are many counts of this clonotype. CDR3 protein: CASSNTPRNTEAFF. DNA of the CDR3: TGTGCCAGCAGTAATACACCCAGGAACACTGAAGCTTTCTTT. The V gene is TRBV12-3 or TRBV12-4, the J gene TRBJ1-1; D remains ambiguous. The CDR3 totals 14 residues. V was pared by 5 bases and J by 1 base, with 11 bases between.

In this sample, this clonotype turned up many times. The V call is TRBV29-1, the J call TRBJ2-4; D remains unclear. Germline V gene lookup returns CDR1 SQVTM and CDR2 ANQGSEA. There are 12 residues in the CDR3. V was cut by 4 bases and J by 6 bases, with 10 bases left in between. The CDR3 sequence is CSVVVGSNIQYF. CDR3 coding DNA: TGCAGCGTTGTTGTCGGGTCAAACATTCAGTACTTC.

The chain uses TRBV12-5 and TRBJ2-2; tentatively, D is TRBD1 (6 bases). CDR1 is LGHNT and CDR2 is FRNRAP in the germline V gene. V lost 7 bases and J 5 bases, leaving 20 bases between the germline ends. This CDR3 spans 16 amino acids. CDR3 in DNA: TGTGCTAGTGTCCCTGGGGGCACTGCCTTGACCGGGGAGCTGTTTTTT. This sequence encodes CASVPGGTALTGELFF.

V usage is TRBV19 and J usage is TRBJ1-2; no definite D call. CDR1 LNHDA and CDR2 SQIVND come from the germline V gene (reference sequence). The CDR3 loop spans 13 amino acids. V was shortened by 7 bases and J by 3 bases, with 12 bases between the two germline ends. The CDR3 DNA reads TGTGCCAGTACCCGCAGTAGCGACTATGGCTACACCTTC. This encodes CASTRSSDYGYTF.

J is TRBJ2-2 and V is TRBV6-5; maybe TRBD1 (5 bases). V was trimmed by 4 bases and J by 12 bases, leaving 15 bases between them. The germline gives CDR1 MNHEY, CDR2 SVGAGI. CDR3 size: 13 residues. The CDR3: CASSFPNAGKLFF. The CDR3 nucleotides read TGTGCCAGCAGTTTTCCGAATGCAGGGAAGCTGTTTTTT.

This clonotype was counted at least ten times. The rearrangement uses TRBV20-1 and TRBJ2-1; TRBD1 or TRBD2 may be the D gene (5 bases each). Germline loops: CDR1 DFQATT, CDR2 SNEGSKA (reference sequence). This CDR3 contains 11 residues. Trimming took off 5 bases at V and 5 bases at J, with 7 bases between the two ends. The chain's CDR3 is CSAGTHNEQFF. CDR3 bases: TGCAGTGCTGGGACGCACAATGAGCAGTTCTTC.

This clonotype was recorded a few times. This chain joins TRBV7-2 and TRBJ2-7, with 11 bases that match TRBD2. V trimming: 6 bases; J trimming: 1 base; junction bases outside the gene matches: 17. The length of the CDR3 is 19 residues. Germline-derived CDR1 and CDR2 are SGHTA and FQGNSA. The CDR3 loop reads CASSTRTSGLPPISYEQYF. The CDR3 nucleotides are TGTGCCAGCAGTACCCGGACTAGCGGGTTACCTCCGATATCCTACGAGCAGTACTTC.

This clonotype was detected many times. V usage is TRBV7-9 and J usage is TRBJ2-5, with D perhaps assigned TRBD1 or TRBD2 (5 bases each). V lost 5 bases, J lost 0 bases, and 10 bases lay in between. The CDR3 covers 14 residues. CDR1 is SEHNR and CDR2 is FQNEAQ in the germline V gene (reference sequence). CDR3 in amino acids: CASSLGTNQETQYF. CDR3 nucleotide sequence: TGTGCCAGCAGCCTTGGGACCAACCAAGAGACCCAGTACTTC.

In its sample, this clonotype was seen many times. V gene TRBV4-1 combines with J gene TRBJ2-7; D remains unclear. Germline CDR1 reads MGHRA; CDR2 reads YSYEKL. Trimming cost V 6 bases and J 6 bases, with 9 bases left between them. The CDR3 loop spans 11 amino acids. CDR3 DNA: TGCGCCAGCAGGGCCGGCGGCGAGCAGTACTTC. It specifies CASRAGGEQYF.